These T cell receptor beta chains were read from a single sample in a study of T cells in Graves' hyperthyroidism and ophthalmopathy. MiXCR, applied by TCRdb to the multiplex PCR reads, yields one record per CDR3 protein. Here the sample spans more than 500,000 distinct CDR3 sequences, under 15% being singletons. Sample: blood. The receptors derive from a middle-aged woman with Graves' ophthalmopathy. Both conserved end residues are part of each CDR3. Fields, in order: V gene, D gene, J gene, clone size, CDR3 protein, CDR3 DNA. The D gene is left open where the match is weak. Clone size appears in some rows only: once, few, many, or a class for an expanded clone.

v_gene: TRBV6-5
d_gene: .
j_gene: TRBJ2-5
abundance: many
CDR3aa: CASSYGTPRLSAQYF
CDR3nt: TGTGCCAGCAGTTACGGGACTCCGAGACTGTCGGCCCAGTACTTC

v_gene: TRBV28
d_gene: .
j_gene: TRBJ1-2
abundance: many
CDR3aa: CASSLTGHYGYTF
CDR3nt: TGTGCCAGCAGTTTGACAGGCCACTATGGCTACACCTTC

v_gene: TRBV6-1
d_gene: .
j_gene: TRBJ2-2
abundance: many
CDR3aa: CASSEGSPGTGELFF
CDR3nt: TGTGCCAGCAGTGAAGGGTCCCCGGGGACCGGGGAGCTGTTTTTT

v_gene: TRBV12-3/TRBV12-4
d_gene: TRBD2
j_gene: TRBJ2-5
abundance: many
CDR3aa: CASSLGTSGTETQYF
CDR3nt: TGTGCCAGCAGTTTAGGGACTAGCGGGACAGAGACCCAGTACTTC

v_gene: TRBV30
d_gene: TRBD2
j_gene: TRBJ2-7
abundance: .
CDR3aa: CAWCAPGRPTYEQYF
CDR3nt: TGTGCCTGGTGTGCTCCCGGGAGGCCCACCTACGAGCAGTACTTC

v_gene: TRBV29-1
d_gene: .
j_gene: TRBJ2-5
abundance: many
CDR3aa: CSVLTGETQYF
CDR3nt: TGCAGCGTCCTAACAGGGGAGACCCAGTACTTC

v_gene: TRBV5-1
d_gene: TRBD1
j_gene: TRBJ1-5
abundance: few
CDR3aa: CASSTRDRGLKGYFKSNQPQHF
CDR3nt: TGCGCCAGCAGCACCCGGGACAGGGGGCTCAAGGGATACTTTAAGAGCAATCAGCCCCAGCATTTT

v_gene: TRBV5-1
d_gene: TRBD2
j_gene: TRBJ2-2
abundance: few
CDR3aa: CASSSSGTRGTGELFF
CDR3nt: TGCGCCAGCAGCAGCTCCGGGACTAGAGGCACCGGGGAGCTGTTTTTT

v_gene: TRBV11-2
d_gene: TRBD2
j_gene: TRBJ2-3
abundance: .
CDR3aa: CASSLDYGREGTDTQYF
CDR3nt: TGTGCCAGCAGCTTAGATTACGGACGGGAGGGCACAGATACGCAGTATTTT

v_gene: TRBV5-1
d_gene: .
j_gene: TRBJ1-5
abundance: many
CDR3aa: CASSRDGQDNQPQHF
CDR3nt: TGCGCCAGCAGCAGGGACGGTCAAGATAATCAGCCCCAGCATTTT

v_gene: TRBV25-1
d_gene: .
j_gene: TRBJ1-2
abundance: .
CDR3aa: CASSEVGRELLDGYTF
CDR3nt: TGTGCCAGCAGCGAGGTGGGGAGGGAGTTACTAGATGGCTACACCTTC

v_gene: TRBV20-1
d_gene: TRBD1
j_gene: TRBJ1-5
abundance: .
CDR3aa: CSARDGATGGVGQPQHF
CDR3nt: TGCAGTGCTAGAGATGGGGCCACAGGGGGAGTAGGTCAGCCCCAGCATTTT

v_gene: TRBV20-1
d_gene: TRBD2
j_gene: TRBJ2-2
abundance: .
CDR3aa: CSADSSGNTGELFF
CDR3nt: TGCAGTGCCGATTCTAGCGGGAACACCGGGGAGCTGTTTTTT

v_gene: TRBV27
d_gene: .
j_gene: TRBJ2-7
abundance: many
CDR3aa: CASSPAASGFYEQYF
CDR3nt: TGTGCCAGCAGTCCCGCGGCCTCAGGTTTCTACGAGCAGTACTTC

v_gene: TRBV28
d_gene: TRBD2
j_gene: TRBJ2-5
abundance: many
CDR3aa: CASSLIGAGGQETQYF
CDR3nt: TGTGCCAGCAGTTTAATAGGAGCGGGAGGCCAAGAGACCCAGTACTTC

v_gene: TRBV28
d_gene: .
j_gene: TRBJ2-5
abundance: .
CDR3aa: CASSLGGSGGQETQYF
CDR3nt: TGTGCCAGCAGTTTAGGAGGATCTGGGGGTCAAGAGACCCAGTACTTC

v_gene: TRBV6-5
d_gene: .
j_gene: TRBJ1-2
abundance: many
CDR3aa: CASSWRGSNYGYTF
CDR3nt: TGTGCCAGCAGTTGGCGTGGGTCCAACTATGGCTACACCTTC

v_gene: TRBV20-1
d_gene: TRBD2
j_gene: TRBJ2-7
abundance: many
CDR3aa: CSASVTSGPTYEQYF
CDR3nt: TGCAGTGCTAGTGTTACTAGCGGGCCGACTTACGAGCAGTACTTC

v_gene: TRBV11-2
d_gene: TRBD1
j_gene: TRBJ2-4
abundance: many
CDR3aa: CASSHPGQGNIQYF
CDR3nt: TGTGCCAGCAGCCACCCGGGACAGGGGAACATTCAGTACTTC

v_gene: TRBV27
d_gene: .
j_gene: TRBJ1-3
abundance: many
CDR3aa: CASSPDFSGNTIYF
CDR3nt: TGTGCCAGCAGTCCAGATTTCTCTGGAAACACCATATATTTT

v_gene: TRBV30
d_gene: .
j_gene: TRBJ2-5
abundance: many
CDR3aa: CAWSVRTRETQYF
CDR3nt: TGTGCCTGGAGTGTAAGGACCAGAGAGACCCAGTACTTC

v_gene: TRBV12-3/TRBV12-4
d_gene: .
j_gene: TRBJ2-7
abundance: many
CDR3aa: CASSEDSWGYEQYF
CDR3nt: TGTGCCAGCAGCGAAGACAGTTGGGGCTACGAGCAGTACTTC

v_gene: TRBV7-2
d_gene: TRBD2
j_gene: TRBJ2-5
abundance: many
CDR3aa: CASSLSGREETQYF
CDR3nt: TGTGCCAGCAGCTTAAGCGGGAGGGAGGAGACCCAGTACTTC

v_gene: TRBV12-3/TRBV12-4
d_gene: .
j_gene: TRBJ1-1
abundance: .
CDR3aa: CASSPQEDRTEAFF
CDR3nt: TGTGCCAGCAGCCCCCAGGAAGATAGGACTGAAGCTTTCTTT

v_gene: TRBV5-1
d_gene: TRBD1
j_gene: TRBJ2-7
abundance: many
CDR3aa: CASRGTVLSYEQYF
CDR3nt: TGCGCCAGCAGGGGGACAGTTCTCTCCTACGAGCAGTACTTC

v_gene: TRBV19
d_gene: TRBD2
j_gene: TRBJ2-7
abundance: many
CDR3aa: CASSTLGGRGVEQYF
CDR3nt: TGTGCCAGTAGTACCCTAGGCGGGAGAGGTGTCGAGCAGTACTTC

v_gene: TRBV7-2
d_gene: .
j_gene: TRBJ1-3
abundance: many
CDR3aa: CASSLAPREVDTIYF
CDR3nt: TGTGCCAGCAGCTTAGCGCCCAGGGAGGTAGACACCATATATTTT

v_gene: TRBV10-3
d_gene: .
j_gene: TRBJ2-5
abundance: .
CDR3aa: CAISAKGQGGRATETQYF
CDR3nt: TGTGCCATCAGTGCAAAGGGACAGGGCGGGAGGGCCACGGAGACCCAGTACTTC

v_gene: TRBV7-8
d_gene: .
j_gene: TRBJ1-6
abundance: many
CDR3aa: CASSRGNLGSPLHF
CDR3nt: TGTGCCAGCAGCCGTGGGAACCTGGGCTCACCCCTCCACTTT

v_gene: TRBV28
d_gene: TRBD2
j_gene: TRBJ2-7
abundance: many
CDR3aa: CASSSTTGLAGAGNEYEQYF
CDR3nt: TGTGCCAGCAGCTCCACGACGGGACTAGCGGGAGCGGGGAATGAGTACGAGCAGTACTTC

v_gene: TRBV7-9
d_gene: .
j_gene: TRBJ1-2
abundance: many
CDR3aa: CASSANGYTF
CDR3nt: TGTGCCAGCAGCGCCAATGGCTACACCTTC

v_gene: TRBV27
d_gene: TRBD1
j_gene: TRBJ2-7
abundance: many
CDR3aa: CASSPGTGGIEQYF
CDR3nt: TGTGCCAGCAGTCCCGGGACAGGGGGGATTGAGCAGTACTTC

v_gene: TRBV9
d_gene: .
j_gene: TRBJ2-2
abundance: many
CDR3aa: CASSVDLAGELFF
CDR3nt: TGTGCCAGCAGCGTAGACCTAGCCGGGGAGCTGTTTTTT